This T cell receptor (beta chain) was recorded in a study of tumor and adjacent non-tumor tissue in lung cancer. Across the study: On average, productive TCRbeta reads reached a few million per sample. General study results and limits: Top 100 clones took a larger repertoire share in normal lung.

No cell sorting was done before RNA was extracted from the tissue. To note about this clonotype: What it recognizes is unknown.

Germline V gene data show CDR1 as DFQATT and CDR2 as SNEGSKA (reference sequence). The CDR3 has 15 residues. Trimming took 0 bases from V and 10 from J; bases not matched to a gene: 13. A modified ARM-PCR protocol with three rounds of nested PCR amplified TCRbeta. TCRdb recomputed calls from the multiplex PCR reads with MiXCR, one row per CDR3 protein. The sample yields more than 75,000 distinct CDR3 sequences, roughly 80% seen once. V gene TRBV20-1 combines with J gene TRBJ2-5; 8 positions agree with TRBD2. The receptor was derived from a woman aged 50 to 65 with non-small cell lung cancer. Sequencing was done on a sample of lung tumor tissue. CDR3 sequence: CSARDGTRPLCIQYF. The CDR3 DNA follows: TGCAGTGCTAGAGATGGGACTAGGCCCCTGTGTATCCAGTACTTC.